This TCR beta chain was identified during a study of T-cell reconstitution after alpha-beta-depleted transplantation in children. Study-wide findings and caveats: T-cell counts and diversity were attributed mostly to newly produced T cells one year after transplant.

Unique molecular identifiers were incorporated into the prepared TCRbeta library. MiXCR, run by TCRdb on the PCR reads, gives a single entry per CDR3 protein. The table lists 900,000 or so distinct CDR3 sequences, 15% to 20% of them singletons, with about 4.6% in the top ten. Regarding this clonotype: Antigen: not known.

Sequencing was performed on PBMCs, mostly from graft donor cells, taken 360 days after TCRalphabeta/CD19-depleted stem cell transplant. This clonotype was obtained from a male patient between 10 and 17 years old who had a stem cell transplant for acute lymphoblastic leukemia, so the T cells may come from the graft donor.

The CDR3 reads CASSLSGRGAKNIQYF. CDR3 sequence (DNA): TGTGCCAGCAGCCTTAGCGGGAGGGGGGCCAAAAACATTCAGTACTTC. The J gene is TRBJ2-4, the V gene TRBV6-1, with 11 nucleotides matching TRBD2. The V segment lost 6 bases and the J segment 1 base; nucleotides outside the gene matches: 5. The CDR3 sequence is 16 residues long. Germline V gene lookup returns CDR1 MNHNS and CDR2 SASEGT.